One T cell receptor (beta chain) is described in this entry. The RNA, roughly 0.45 to 1 ug, was put through reverse transcription using random hexamers. With immunoSEQ multiplex PCR, TCR beta CDR3 was amplified across 54 Vbeta and 13 Jbeta. TCRdb re-called the immunoSEQ multiplex PCR reads with MiXCR, one entry per CDR3 protein. This sample has approximately 110,000 distinct CDR3 sequences; about 95% occur once, and the top ten carry roughly 0.087%. This specimen belongs to a study of CD8 T cells in Susac syndrome. Sequencing of TCR beta was carried out in blood CD8+ and CD4+ T cells. This CDR3 spans 17 amino acids. CDR1 and CDR2 from the germline V gene are MNHEY and SMNVEV (reference sequence). V gave up 5 bases and J gave up 0 bases; unmatched junction bases: 7.

The source of this sequence is a human donor in good health. This chain uses TRBV27 with TRBJ2-2, with 9 bases aligning to TRBD1. The sequenced sample was CD4+ T cells from PBMCs. The CDR3 DNA reads as TGTGCCAGCAGTAGGGACAGGGATTTGTCGAACACCGGGGAGCTGTTTTTT. Encoded protein: CASSRDRDLSNTGELFF.